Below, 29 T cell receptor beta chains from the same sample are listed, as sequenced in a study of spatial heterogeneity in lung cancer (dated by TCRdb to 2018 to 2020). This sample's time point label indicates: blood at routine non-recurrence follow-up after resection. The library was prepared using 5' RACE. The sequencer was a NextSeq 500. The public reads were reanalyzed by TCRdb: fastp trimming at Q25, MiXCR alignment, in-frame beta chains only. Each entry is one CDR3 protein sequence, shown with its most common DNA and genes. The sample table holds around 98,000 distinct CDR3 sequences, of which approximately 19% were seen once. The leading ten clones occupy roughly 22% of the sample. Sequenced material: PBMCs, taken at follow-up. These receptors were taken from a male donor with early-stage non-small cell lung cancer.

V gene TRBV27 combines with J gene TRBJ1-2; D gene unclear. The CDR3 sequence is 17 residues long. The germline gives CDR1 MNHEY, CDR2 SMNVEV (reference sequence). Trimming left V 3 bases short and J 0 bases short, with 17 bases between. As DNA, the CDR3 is TGTGCCAGCAGTTTTCTCGCGGGGAATACAGCTAACTATGGCTACACCTTC. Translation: CASSFLAGNTANYGYTF.

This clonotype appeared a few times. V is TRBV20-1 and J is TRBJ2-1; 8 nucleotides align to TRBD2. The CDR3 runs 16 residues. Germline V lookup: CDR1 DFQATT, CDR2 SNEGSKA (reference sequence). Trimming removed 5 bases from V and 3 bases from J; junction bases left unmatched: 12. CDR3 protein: CSAETQTSDNYNEQFF. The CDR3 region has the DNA TGCAGTGCTGAAACCCAGACTAGCGATAACTACAATGAGCAGTTCTTC.

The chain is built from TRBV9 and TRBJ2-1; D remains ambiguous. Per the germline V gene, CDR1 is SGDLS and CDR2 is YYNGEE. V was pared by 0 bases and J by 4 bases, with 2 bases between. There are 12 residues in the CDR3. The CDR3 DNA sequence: TGTGCCAGCAGCGTAGAATACAATGAGCAGTTCTTC. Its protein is CASSVEYNEQFF. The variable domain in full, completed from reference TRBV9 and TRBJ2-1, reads DSGVTQTPKHLITATGQRVTLRCSPRSGDLSVYWYQQSLDQGLQFLIQYYNGEERAKGNILERFSAQQFPDLHSELNLSSLELGDSALYFCASSVEYNEQFFGPGTRLTVL.

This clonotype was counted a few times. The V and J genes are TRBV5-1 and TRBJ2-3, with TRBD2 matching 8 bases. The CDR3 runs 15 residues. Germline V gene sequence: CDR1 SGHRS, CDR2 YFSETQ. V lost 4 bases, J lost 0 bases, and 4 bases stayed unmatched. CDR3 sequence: CASSPLAGSTDTQYF. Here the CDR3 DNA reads TGCGCCAGCAGCCCCTTAGCGGGAAGCACAGATACGCAGTATTTT.

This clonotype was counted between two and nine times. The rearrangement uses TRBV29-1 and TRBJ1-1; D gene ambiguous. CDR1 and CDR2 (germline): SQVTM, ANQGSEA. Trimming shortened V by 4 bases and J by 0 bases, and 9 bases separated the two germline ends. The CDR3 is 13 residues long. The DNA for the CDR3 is TGCAGCGTTGGCCCCAGAGTGAACACTGAAGCTTTCTTT. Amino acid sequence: CSVGPRVNTEAFF.

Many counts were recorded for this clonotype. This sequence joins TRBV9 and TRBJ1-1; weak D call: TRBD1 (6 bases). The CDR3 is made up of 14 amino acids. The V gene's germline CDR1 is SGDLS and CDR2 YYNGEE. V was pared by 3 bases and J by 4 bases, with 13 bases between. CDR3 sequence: CASSGTRGGTEAFF. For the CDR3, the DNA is TGTGCCAGCAGCGGTACTAGAGGGGGCACTGAAGCTTTCTTT.

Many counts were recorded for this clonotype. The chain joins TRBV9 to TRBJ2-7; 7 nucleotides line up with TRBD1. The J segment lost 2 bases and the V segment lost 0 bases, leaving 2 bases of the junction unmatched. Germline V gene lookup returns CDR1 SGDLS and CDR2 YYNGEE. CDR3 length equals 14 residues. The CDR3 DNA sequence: TGTGCCAGCAGCGTAGAAGGGACAGCCTACGAGCAGTACTTC. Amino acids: CASSVEGTAYEQYF.

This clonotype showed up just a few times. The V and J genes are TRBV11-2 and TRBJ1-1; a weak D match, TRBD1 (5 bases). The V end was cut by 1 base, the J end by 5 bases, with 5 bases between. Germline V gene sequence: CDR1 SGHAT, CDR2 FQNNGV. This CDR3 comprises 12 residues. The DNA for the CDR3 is TGTGCCAGCAGCTTAGGACAGACTGAAGCTTTCTTT. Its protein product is CASSLGQTEAFF.

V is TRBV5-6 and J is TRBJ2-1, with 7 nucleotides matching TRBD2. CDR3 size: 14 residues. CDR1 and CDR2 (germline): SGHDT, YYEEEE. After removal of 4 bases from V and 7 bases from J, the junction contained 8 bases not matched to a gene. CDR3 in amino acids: CASSPGGLGNEQFF. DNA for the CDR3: TGTGCCAGCAGCCCCGGGGGGTTGGGAAATGAGCAGTTCTTC.

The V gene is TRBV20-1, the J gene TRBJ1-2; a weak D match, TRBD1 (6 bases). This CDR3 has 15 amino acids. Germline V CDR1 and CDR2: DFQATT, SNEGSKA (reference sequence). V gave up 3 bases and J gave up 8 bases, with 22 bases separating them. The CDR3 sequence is CSARQEGVRERGYTF. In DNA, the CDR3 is TGCAGTGCTAGGCAGGAGGGGGTCAGGGAGAGAGGCTACACCTTC.

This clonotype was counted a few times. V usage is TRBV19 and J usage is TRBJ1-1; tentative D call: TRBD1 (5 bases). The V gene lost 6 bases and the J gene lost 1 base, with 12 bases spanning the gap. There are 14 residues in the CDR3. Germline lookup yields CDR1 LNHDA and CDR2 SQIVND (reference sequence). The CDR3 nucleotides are TGTGCCAGTAGACCAGGGACGAGGAACACTGAAGCTTTCTTT. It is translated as CASRPGTRNTEAFF.

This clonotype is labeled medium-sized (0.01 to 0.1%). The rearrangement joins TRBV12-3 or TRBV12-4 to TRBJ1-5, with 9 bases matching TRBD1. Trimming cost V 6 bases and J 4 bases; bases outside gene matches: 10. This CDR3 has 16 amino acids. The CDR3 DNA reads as TGTGCCAGCAGACGTACAGGGGGCGAGGGTAATCAGCCCCAGCATTTT. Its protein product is CASRRTGGEGNQPQHF.

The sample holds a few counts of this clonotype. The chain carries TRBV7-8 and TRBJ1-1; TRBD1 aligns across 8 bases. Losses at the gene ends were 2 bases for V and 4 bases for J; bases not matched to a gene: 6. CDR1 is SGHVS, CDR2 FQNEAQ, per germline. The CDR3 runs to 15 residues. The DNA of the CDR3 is TGTGCCAGCAGCTTAACGCAGGGGGCTGGCACTGAAGCTTTCTTT. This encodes CASSLTQGAGTEAFF.

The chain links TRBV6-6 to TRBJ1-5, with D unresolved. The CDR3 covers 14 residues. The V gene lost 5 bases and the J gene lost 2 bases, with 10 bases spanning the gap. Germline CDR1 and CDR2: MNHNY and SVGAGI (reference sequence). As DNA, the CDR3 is TGTGCCAGCAGTACACAGAGGCGCAATCAGCCCCAGCATTTT. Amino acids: CASSTQRRNQPQHF.

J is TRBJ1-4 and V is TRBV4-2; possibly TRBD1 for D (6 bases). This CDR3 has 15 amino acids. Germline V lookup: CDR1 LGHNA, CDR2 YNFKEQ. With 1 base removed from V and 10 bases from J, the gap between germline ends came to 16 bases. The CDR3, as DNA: TGTGCCAGCAGCCAAGGGACGGGGGCGGATGGAAAACTGTTTTTT. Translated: CASSQGTGADGKLFF.

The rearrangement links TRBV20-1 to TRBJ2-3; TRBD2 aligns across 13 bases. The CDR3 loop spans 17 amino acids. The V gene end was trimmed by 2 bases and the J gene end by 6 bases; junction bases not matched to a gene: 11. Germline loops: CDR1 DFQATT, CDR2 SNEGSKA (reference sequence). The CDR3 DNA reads TGCAGTGCTAGAACTTTTACTAGCGGGAGGGGAGAGGATACGCAGTATTTT. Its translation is CSARTFTSGRGEDTQYF.

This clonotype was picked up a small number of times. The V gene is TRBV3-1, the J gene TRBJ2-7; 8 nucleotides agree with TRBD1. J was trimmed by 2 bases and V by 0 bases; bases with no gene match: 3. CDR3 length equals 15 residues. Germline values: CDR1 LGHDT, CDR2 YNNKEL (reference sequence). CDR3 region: CASSQEETGAYEQYF. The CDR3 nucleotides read TGTGCCAGCAGCCAAGAGGAGACAGGGGCCTACGAGCAGTACTTC.

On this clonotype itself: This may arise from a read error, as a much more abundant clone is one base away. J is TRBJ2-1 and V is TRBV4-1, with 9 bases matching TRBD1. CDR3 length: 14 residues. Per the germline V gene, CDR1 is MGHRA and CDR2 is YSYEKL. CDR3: CASSQAGTGNEQSF. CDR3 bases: TGCGCCAGCAGCCAGGCAGGGACAGGGAATGAGCAGTCCTTC.

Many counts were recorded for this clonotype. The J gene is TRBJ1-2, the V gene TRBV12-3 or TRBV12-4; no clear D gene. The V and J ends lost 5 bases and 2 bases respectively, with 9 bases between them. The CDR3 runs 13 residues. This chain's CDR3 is CASSETRNYGYTF. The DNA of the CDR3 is TGTGCCAGCAGTGAAACAAGAAACTATGGCTACACCTTC.

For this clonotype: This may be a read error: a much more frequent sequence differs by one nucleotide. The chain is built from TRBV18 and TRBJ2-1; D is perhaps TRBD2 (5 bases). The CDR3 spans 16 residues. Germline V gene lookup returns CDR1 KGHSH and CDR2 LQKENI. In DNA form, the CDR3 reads TGTGTCAGCTCAGCTATAGCGAGTTTGTCCTACAATGAGCAGTTCTTC. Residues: CVSSAIASLSYNEQFF.

CDR3 sequence reads: CASREGRAIQNIQYF. The CDR3 DNA is TGTGCCAGCAGAGAGGGCAGGGCAATACAAAACATTCAGTACTTC. The chain carries TRBV2 and TRBJ2-4; tentatively, D is TRBD1 or TRBD2 (5 bases each). With 6 bases removed from V and 5 bases from J, the gap between germline ends came to 17 bases. The CDR3 sequence is 15 residues long. Germline CDR1 is SNHLY and CDR2 is FYNNEI.

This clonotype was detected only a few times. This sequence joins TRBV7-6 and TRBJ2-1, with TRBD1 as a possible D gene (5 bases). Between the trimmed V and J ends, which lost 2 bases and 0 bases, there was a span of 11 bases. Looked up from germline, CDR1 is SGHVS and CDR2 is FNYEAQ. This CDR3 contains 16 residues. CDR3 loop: CASSLKGKSSYNEQFF. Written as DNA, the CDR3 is TGTGCCAGCAGCTTAAAGGGGAAGAGCTCCTACAATGAGCAGTTCTTC.

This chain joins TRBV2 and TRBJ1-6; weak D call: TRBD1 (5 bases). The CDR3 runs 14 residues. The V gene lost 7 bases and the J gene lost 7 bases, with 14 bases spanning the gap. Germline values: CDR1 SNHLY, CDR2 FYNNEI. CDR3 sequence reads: CASTLRGWNSPLHF. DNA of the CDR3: TGTGCCAGCACCCTTAGGGGTTGGAATTCACCCCTCCACTTT.

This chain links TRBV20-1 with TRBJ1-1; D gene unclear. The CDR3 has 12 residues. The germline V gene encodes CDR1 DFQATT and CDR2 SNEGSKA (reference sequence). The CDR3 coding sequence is TGCAGCGCCGAGGAAGGGAGGACTGAAGCTTTCTTT. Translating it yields CSAEEGRTEAFF.

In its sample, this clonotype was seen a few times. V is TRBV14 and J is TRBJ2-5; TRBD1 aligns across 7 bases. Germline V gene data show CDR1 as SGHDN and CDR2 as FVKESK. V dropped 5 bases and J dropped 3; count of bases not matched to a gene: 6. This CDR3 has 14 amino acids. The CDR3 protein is CASSIKGAKETQYF. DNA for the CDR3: TGTGCCAGCAGCATAAAGGGGGCAAAAGAGACCCAGTACTTC.

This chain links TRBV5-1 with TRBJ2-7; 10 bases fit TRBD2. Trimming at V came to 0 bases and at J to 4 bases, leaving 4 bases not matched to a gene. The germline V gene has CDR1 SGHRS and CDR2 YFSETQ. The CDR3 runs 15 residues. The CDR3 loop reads CASSLVTSGKYEQYF. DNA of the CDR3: TGCGCCAGCAGCTTGGTTACTAGCGGGAAGTACGAGCAGTACTTC.

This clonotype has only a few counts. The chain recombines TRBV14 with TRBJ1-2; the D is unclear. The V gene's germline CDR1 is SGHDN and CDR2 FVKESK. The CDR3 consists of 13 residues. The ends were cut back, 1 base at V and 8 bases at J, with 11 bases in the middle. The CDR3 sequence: CASSQVREGGYTF. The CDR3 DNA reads TGTGCCAGCAGCCAAGTCCGTGAAGGGGGCTACACCTTC.

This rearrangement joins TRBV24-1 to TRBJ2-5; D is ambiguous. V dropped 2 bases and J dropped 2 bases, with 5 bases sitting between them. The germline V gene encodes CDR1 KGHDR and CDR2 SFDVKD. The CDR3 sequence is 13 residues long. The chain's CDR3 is CATSDSSQETQYF. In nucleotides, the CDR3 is TGTGCCACCAGTGATTCCTCACAAGAGACCCAGTACTTC.

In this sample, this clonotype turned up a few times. The CDR3 here is CASSLQSGNQPQHF. The DNA for the CDR3 is TGTGCCAGCAGTTTGCAGTCTGGGAATCAGCCCCAGCATTTT. The chain employs TRBV12-3 or TRBV12-4 and TRBJ1-5; no clear D gene. The CDR3 contains 14 residues. Trimming shortened V by 3 bases and J by 4 bases, and 10 bases separated the two germline ends.